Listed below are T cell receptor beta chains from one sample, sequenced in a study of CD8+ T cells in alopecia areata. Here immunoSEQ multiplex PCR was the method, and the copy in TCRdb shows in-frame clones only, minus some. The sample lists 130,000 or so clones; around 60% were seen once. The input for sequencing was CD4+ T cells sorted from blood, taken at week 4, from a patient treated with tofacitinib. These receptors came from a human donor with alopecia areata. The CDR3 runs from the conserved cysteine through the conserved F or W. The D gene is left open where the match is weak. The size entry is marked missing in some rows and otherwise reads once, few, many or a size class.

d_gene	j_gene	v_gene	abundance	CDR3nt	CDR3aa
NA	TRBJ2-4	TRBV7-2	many	TGTGCCAGCAGCCAAGGACAGCTAAACATTCAGTACTTC	CASSQGQLNIQYF
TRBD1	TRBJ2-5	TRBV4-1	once	TGCGCCAGCAGCCTGACAGGGGGGGAGACCCAGTACTTC	CASSLTGGETQYF
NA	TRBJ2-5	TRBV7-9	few	TGTGCCAGCAGCCCCGGTGAAAGGACCCAGTACTTC	CASSPGERTQYF
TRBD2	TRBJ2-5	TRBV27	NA	TGTGCCAGCAGTTTAGGCACTAGCGGGGGGGCTCGGGAGACCCAGTACTTC	CASSLGTSGGARETQYF
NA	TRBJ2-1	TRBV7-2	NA	TGTGCCAGCAGCCCGGAGGGGGACTCCTACAATGAGCAGTTCTTC	CASSPEGDSYNEQFF
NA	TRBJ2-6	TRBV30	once	TGTGCCTGGCTAAGACTGGGGACTGGGGCCAACGTCCTGACTTTC	CAWLRLGTGANVLTF
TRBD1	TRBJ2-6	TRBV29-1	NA	TGCAGCGTTGAGCAGGGGGCTGGGGCCAACGTCCTGACTTTC	CSVEQGAGANVLTF
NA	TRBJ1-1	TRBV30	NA	TGTGCCTGGCCTGGGACACCAAACACTGAAGCTTTCTTT	CAWPGTPNTEAFF
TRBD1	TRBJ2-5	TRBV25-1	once	TGTGCCAGCTCCGACAGGGTAAAGGAGACCCAGTACTTC	CASSDRVKETQYF
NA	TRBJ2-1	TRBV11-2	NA	TGTGCCAGCAGCTTAGCAGCTAAGTACAATGAGCAGTTCTTC	CASSLAAKYNEQFF
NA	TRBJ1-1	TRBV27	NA	TGTGCCAGCAGTTTAGTGATGAACACTGAAGCTTTCTTT	CASSLVMNTEAFF
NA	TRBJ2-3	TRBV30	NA	TGTGCCTGGAGGCCCTCCCATACGCAGTATTTT	CAWRPSHTQYF
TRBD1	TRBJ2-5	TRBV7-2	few	TGTGCCAGCAGCCCCGGGACAGGGGGAGAGACCCAGTACTTC	CASSPGTGGETQYF
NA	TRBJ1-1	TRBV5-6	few	TGTGCCAGCAGCTTGGGCAAGAACACTGAAGCTTTCTTT	CASSLGKNTEAFF
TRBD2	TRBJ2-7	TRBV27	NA	TGTGCCAGCAGTTTCGGGCGGGAGGCCCCCTACGAGCAGTACTTC	CASSFGREAPYEQYF
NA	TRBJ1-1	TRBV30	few	TGTGCCTGCGAACCTCGGGGAATCAGTGGGGATGAAGCTTTCTTT	CACEPRGISGDEAFF
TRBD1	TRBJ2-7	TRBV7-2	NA	TGTGCCAGCAGCTCAGGACAGGAGTACGAGCAGTACTTC	CASSSGQEYEQYF
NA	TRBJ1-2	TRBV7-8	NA	TGTGCCAGCAGCTTATTGACAGGTGGCTACACCTTC	CASSLLTGGYTF
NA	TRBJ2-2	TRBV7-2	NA	TGTGCCAGCAGCTCTCTTGGTTCTTCGCGGAACACCGGGGAGCTGTTTTTT	CASSSLGSSRNTGELFF
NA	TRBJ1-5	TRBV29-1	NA	TGCAGCGTTGCACAGTATAGCAATCAGCCCCAGCATTTT	CSVAQYSNQPQHF
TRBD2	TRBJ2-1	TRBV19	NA	TGTGCCAGTGGGGGACTAGCGGGATTCGAGCAGTTCTTC	CASGGLAGFEQFF
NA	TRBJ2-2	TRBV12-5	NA	TGTGCTAGTGGTTTGGGGACCGGGGAGCTGTTTTTT	CASGLGTGELFF
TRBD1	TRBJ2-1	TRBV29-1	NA	TGCAGCGCTGCGCGGGACAGGGGATTAGATGAGCAGTTCTTC	CSAARDRGLDEQFF
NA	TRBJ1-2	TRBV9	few	TGTGCCAGCAGCGTACAGATTAACTATGGCTACACCTTC	CASSVQINYGYTF
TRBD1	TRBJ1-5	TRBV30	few	TGTGCCTGGAGTCCGGACAGGGGATATCAGCCCCAGCATTTT	CAWSPDRGYQPQHF
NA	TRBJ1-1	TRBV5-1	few	TGCGCCAGCAGCCCCGGGACTCACAACACTGAAGCTTTCTTT	CASSPGTHNTEAFF
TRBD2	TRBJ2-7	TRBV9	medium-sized	TGTGCCAGCGGGACTAGCGTCAACGAGCAGTACTTC	CASGTSVNEQYF
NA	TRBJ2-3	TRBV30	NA	TGTGCCTGGAGTCCACAGAACACAGATACGCAGTATTTT	CAWSPQNTDTQYF
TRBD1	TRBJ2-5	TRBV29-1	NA	TGCAGCGTTGCTAGACAGGGTCCCAAGACCCAGTACTTC	CSVARQGPKTQYF
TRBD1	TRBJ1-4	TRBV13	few	TGTGCCAGCAGGTACTACAGGGGGCGAAACGAAAAACTGTTTTTT	CASRYYRGRNEKLFF
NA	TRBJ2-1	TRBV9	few	TGTGCCAGCAGCGTAGACCCTAGCAGCCATGAGCAGTTCTTC	CASSVDPSSHEQFF
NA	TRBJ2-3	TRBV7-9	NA	TGTGCCAGCAGCTTTGGGGACCAGAGAGATACGCAGTATTTT	CASSFGDQRDTQYF
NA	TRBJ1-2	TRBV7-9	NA	TGTGCCAGCAGCTTACTGGGGGAGAATGGCTACACCTTC	CASSLLGENGYTF
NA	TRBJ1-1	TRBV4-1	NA	TGCGCCAGCAGCCAAGATACAGCCATCGGAGCTTTCTTT	CASSQDTAIGAFF
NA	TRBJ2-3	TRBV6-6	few	TGTGCCAGCCGCAGGGATCCCGATACGCAGTATTTT	CASRRDPDTQYF